Only a few counts were recorded for the clone carrying this T cell receptor beta chain. Its antigen is not identified. The data originate from a study of T cells in Graves' hyperthyroidism and ophthalmopathy. Broader study findings: Appearing also in blood were most of the thyroid clonotypes expanded above 0.001.

Template material for amplifying TCR beta CDR3 regions consisted of RNA transcripts. First-round RT-PCR of the TCR CDR3 relied on the HTBI primer set. TCRdb processed the multiplex PCR reads anew with MiXCR; each CDR3 protein has one entry. Of around 760,000 distinct CDR3 sequences in the sample, around 40% were seen once. V dropped 6 bases and J dropped 6; count of bases not matched to a gene: 8. This CDR3 is built from 14 residues. The V gene's germline CDR1 is MNHEY and CDR2 SMNVEV (reference sequence). The chain links TRBV27 to TRBJ1-2; 9 bases map to TRBD1. The sequencing input was blood. The TCR comes from a woman in her thirties or forties with Graves' hyperthyroidism. CDR3: CASSSGQGFNGYTF. CDR3 sequence (DNA): TGTGCCAGCAGCTCGGGACAGGGCTTCAATGGCTACACCTTC.